A selection of T cell receptor beta chains follows, all from one sample in a study of blood T cell repertoires in COVID-19. Method: immunoSEQ multiplex PCR; TCRdb's copy keeps in-frame clones and lacks some. Of tens of thousands of clones in the sample, 75% to 90% are singletons; the top ten hold 15% to 20%. Specimen: peripheral blood. These receptors came from a man in his forties or fifties with COVID-19, enrolled during active disease. CDR3s leave out the opening cysteine and the closing phenylalanine or tryptophan. The D gene is left open where the match is weak.

j_gene: TRBJ2-4; v_gene: TRBV6-2/TRBV6-3; d_gene: TRBD2; CDR3aa: ASSLAGGPKNIQY
j_gene: TRBJ2-3; v_gene: TRBV5-8; d_gene: TRBD2; CDR3aa: ASSTGLVFPDTQY
j_gene: TRBJ1-2; v_gene: TRBV19; d_gene: TRBD1; CDR3aa: ASSSSGQGGFGYT
j_gene: TRBJ1-5; v_gene: TRBV19; d_gene: TRBD1; CDR3aa: ASTTGAISAQH
j_gene: TRBJ2-7; v_gene: TRBV18; d_gene: TRBD2; CDR3aa: ASSPRGGGTYEQY
j_gene: TRBJ2-2; v_gene: TRBV5-1; d_gene: NA; CDR3aa: ASTTGTGELF
j_gene: TRBJ2-5; v_gene: TRBV28; d_gene: TRBD2; CDR3aa: ASSGGGSEKETQY
j_gene: TRBJ2-3; v_gene: TRBV27; d_gene: TRBD2; CDR3aa: ASSSPYLAGGTDTQY
j_gene: TRBJ1-1; v_gene: TRBV2; d_gene: NA; CDR3aa: ASGSRTEAF
j_gene: TRBJ2-7; v_gene: TRBV7-2; d_gene: TRBD2; CDR3aa: ASSFQVGIAGVSYEQY
j_gene: TRBJ2-6; v_gene: TRBV5-5; d_gene: NA; CDR3aa: ASSRGEGTGANVLT
j_gene: TRBJ2-7; v_gene: TRBV28; d_gene: TRBD2; CDR3aa: ASRRRRDSGGYEQY
j_gene: TRBJ2-2; v_gene: TRBV9; d_gene: NA; CDR3aa: ASSVGGNTGELF
j_gene: TRBJ2-5; v_gene: TRBV5-4; d_gene: TRBD2; CDR3aa: ASSRAGTQETQY
j_gene: TRBJ1-4; v_gene: TRBV5-1; d_gene: NA; CDR3aa: ASSLGHRGVPNEKLF
j_gene: TRBJ1-2; v_gene: TRBV10-3; d_gene: NA; CDR3aa: AISVQSTNYGYT
j_gene: TRBJ1-3; v_gene: TRBV6-5; d_gene: NA; CDR3aa: ASRSGGSGNTIY
j_gene: TRBJ1-5; v_gene: TRBV5-8; d_gene: TRBD1; CDR3aa: ASSRGTGIRGNQPQH
j_gene: TRBJ2-2; v_gene: TRBV6-5; d_gene: NA; CDR3aa: ASSYPNTGELF
j_gene: TRBJ2-1; v_gene: TRBV4-1; d_gene: TRBD2; CDR3aa: ASSRNSGIAQF
j_gene: TRBJ2-5; v_gene: TRBV5-5; d_gene: TRBD1; CDR3aa: ASSSGQASGTQY
j_gene: TRBJ2-1; v_gene: TRBV3-1/TRBV3-2; d_gene: TRBD2; CDR3aa: ASSQEGGIEQF
j_gene: TRBJ1-5; v_gene: TRBV19; d_gene: TRBD1; CDR3aa: ASTPLRTGDQPQH
j_gene: TRBJ2-5; v_gene: TRBV27; d_gene: NA; CDR3aa: ASRPAGLSETQY
j_gene: TRBJ2-1; v_gene: TRBV19; d_gene: NA; CDR3aa: ASSISLAYNEQF
j_gene: TRBJ1-1; v_gene: TRBV14; d_gene: TRBD1; CDR3aa: ASGTGRSTEAF
j_gene: TRBJ1-5; v_gene: TRBV2; d_gene: TRBD1; CDR3aa: ASSQDRGRSSNQPQH
j_gene: TRBJ1-2; v_gene: TRBV6-1; d_gene: TRBD1; CDR3aa: ASSEWDRVGYT